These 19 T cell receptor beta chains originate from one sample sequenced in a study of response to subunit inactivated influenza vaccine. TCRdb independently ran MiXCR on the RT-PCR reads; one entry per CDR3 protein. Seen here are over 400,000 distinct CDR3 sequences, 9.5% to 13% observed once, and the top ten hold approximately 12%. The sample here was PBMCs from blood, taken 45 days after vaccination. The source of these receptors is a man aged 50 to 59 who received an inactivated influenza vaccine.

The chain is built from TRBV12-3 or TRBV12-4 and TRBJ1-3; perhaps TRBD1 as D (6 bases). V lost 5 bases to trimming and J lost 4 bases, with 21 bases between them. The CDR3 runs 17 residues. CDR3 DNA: TGTGCCAGCAGTCATAGAACCCAGGGGCTGAGCGGAAACACCATATATTTT. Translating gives CASSHRTQGLSGNTIYF.

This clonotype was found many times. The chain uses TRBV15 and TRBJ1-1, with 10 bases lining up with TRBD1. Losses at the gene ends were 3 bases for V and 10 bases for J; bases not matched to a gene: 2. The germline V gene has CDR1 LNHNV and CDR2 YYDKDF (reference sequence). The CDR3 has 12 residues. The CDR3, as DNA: TGTGCCACCAGCAGGGACAGGGGGGGAGCTTTCTTT. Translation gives CATSRDRGGAFF.

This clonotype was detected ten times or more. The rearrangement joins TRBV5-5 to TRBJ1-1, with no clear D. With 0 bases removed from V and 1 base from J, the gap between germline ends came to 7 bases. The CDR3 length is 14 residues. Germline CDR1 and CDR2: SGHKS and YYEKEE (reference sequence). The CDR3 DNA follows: TGTGCCAGCAGCTTGGGGACGGGGAACACTGAAGCTTTCTTT. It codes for CASSLGTGNTEAFF.

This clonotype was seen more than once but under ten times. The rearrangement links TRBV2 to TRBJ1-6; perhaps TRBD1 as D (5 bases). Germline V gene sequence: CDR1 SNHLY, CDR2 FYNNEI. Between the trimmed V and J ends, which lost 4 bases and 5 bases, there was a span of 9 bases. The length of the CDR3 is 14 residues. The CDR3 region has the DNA TGTGCCAGCAGTGTTCGGGGGAATAATTCACCCCTCCACTTT. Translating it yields CASSVRGNNSPLHF. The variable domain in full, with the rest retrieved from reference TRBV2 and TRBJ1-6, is EPEVTQTPSHQVTQMGQEVILRCVPISNHLYFYWYRQILGQKVEFLVSFYNNEISEKSEIFDDQFSVERPDGSNFTLKIRSTKLEDSAMYFCASSVRGNNSPLHFGNGTRLTVT.

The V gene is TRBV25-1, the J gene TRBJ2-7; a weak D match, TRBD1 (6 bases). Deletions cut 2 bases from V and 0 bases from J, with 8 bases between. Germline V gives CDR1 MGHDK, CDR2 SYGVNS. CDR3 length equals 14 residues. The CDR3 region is CASSEGGLSYEQYF. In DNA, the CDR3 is TGTGCCAGCAGTGAAGGGGGCCTCTCCTACGAGCAGTACTTC.

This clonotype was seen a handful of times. The CDR3 DNA follows: TGTGCCAGCAGCTCAGCCACCCGGGGAGGGAGGCCCTACGAGCAGTACTTC. Amino acids: CASSSATRGGRPYEQYF. The chain combines TRBV7-2 with TRBJ2-7; 7 bases match TRBD2. CDR3 size: 17 residues. The germline gives CDR1 SGHTA, CDR2 FQGNSA. Trimming cost V 4 bases and J 2 bases; bases outside gene matches: 14.

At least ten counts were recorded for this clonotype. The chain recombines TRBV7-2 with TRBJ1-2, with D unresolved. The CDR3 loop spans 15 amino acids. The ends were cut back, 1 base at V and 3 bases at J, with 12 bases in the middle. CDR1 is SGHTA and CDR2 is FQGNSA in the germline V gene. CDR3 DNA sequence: TGTGCCAGCAGCTTAGTTTGGGGAGAAGACTATGGCTACACCTTC. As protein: CASSLVWGEDYGYTF.

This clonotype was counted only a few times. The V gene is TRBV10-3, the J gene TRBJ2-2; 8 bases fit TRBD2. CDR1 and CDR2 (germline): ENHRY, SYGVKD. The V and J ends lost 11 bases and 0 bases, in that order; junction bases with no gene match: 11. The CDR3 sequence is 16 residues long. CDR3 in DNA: TGTGCCTCCCGGGGGGGGTGGCGGACGAACACCGGGGAGCTGTTTTTT. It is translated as CASRGGWRTNTGELFF.

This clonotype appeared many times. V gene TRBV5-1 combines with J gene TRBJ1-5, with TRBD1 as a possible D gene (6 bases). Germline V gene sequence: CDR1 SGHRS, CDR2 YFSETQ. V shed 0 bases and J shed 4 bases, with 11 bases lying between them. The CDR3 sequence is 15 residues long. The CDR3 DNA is TGCGCCAGCAGCTTGGCCGGCAGGGGTAATCAGCCCCAGCATTTT. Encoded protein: CASSLAGRGNQPQHF.

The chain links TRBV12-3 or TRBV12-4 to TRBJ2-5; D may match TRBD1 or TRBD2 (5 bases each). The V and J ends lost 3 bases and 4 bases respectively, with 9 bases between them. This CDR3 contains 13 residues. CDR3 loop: CASSFRGAETQYF. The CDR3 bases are TGTGCCAGCAGTTTCAGAGGGGCAGAGACCCAGTACTTC.

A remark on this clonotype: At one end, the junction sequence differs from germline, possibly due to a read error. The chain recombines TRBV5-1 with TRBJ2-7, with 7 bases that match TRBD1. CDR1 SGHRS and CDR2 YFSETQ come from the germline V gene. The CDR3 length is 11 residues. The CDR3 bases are TGCGCCAGCAGCTTGGACGACAGGGCCGTCTTC. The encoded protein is CASSLDDRAVF.

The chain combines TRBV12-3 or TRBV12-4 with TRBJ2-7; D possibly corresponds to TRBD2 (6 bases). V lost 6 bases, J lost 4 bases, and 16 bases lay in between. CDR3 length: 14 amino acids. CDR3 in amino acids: CASSSPPGRYEQYF. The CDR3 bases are TGTGCCAGCAGCTCCCCGCCAGGGAGGTACGAGCAGTACTTC.

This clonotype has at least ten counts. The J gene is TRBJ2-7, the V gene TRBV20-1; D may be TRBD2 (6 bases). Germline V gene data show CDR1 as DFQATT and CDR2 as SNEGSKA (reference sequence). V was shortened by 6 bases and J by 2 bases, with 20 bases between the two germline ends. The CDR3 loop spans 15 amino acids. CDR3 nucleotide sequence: TGCAGTGCCCGATCGTGGCTAGCGCCTACCTACGAGCAGTACTTC. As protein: CSARSWLAPTYEQYF.

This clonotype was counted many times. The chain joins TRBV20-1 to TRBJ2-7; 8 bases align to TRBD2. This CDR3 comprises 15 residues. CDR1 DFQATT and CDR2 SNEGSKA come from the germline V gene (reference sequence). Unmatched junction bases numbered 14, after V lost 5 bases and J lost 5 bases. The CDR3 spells CSAPASGRLRNEQYF. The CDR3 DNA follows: TGCAGTGCTCCCGCGAGCGGGAGACTAAGGAACGAGCAGTACTTC.

The CDR3 DNA is TGCGCCAGCAGCTGGGACCTCCGGGAGGGTCGCACTGAAGCTTTCTTT. Amino acids: CASSWDLREGRTEAFF. The V call is TRBV5-1, the J call TRBJ1-1, with D perhaps TRBD1 (5 bases). Trimming removed 3 bases from V and 4 bases from J, with 19 bases in between. Germline loops: CDR1 SGHRS, CDR2 YFSETQ. The length of the CDR3 is 16 residues.

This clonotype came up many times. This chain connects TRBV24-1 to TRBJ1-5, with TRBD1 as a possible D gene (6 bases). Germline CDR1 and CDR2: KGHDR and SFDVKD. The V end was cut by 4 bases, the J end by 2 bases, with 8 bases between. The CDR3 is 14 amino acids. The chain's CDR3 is CATSENRGNQPQHF. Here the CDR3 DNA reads TGTGCCACCAGTGAAAACAGGGGCAATCAGCCCCAGCATTTT.

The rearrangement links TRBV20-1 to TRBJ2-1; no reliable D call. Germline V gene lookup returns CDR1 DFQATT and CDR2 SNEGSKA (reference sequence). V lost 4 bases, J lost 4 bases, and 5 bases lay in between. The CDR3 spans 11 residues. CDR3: CSAKNYNEQFF. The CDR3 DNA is TGCAGTGCTAAGAATTACAATGAGCAGTTCTTC.

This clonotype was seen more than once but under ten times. DNA of the CDR3: TGTGCCAGCAGCTTGACGGGGACCGTTGGATCTGGCTACACCTTC. Translating it yields CASSLTGTVGSGYTF. This chain links TRBV11-2 with TRBJ1-2; perhaps TRBD1 as D (5 bases). The V end lost 3 bases, the J end lost 7 bases, and 18 bases lay between the germline ends. Germline loops: CDR1 SGHAT, CDR2 FQNNGV. The CDR3 covers 15 residues.

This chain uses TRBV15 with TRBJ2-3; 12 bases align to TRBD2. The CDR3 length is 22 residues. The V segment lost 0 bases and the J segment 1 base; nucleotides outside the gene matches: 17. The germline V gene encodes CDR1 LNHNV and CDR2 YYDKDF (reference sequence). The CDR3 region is CATSRDRLLAGGPPRGTDTQYF. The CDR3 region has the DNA TGTGCCACCAGCAGAGACCGCCTGCTAGCGGGAGGGCCGCCTAGGGGCACAGATACGCAGTATTTT. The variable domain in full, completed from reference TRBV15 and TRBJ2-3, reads DAMVIQNPRYQVTQFGKPVTLSCSQTLNHNVMYWYQQKSSQAPKLLFHYYDKDFNNEADTPDNFQSRRPNTSFCFLDIRSPGLGDTAMYLCATSRDRLLAGGPPRGTDTQYFGPGTRLTVL.